This T cell receptor (beta chain) stems from a study of cytomegalovirus exposure and HLA in healthy donors. In the PCR, 60 Vbeta and 13 Jbeta primers were used. Libraries were prepared by immunoSEQ multiplex PCR; TCRdb keeps only in-frame clonotypes and omits some of them. The sample holds around 280,000 clones, around nine tenths seen once. A remark on this clone: A read error may account for a junction end that differs from germline. Other DNA sequences in this specimen translate into the identical CDR3.

The CDR3 loop spans 17 amino acids. Germline CDR1 SGHNT, CDR2 YYREEE (reference sequence). V and J are TRBV5-4 and TRBJ1-6; no clear D gene. The clonotype comes from a woman under 30 in good health and CMV-seronegative. The sample consisted of PBMCs. For the CDR3, the DNA is TGTGCCAGCAGCGCCTGGCCAGAATCCTTATATAATTCCCCCCTCCACTTT. It codes for CASSAWPESLYNSPLHF.